The 24 T cell receptor beta chains below were found in one sample sequenced in a study of regulatory T cells in long-lasting Graves disease (dated by TCRdb to the early 2020s). The library came from multiplex PCR. TCRdb records Illumina HiSeq 4000 as the sequencer. To build TCR beta libraries, CDR3 regions were amplified by Arm-PCR using iRepertoire HTBI primers. The public reads were reanalyzed by TCRdb: fastp trimming at Q25, MiXCR alignment, in-frame beta chains only. Rows are combined by CDR3 protein, so each entry shows the most common genes and DNA. The sample records 400,000 to 500,000 distinct CDR3 sequences, approximately 21% of which are singletons. Clones ranked in the top ten supply 6.5% to 9% of the sample. According to the study, the label for this sample's time point signals: persistent/refractory GD, antithyroid drugs over 5 years with positive TRAb. RNA was extracted from PBMCs in TRIzol for both TCR sequencing and RNA sequencing.

Source: peripheral blood mononuclear cells (PBMCs), taken when the disease was refractory, from a patient treated with antithyroid drugs. The receptors were gathered from a female donor with Graves disease.

This clonotype has a count of ten or more. The gene calls are TRBV28 and TRBJ1-1; 7 bases line up with TRBD1. Trimming at V came to 5 bases and at J to 3 bases, leaving 3 bases not matched to a gene. The germline gives CDR1 MDHEN, CDR2 SYDVKM. This CDR3 comprises 13 residues. CDR3 DNA sequence: TGTGCCAGCAGTCGAGACAGGGACACTGAAGCTTTCTTT. Protein product: CASSRDRDTEAFF.

This clonotype was counted ten times or more. The rearrangement joins TRBV6-1 to TRBJ2-5, with 8 nucleotides matching TRBD2. The CDR3 is 13 residues long. Germline CDR1 and CDR2: MNHNS and SASEGT. V was clipped by 7 bases and J by 5 bases; unmatched bases: 6. As DNA, the CDR3 is TGTGCCAGCACTGGGCGGGAGGTTGAGACCCAGTACTTC. This encodes CASTGREVETQYF.

The chain is built from TRBV7-2 and TRBJ2-4; tentative D call: TRBD1 (7 bases). Germline loops: CDR1 SGHTA, CDR2 FQGNSA. This CDR3 comprises 15 residues. V was cut by 7 bases and J by 0 bases, with 13 bases left in between. Here the CDR3 DNA reads TGTGCCAGCACCAGGGGGGAGCCAGCCAAAAACATTCAGTACTTC. It codes for CASTRGEPAKNIQYF. The variable domain in full, completed from reference TRBV7-2 and TRBJ2-4, reads GAGVSQSPSNKVTEKGKDVELRCDPISGHTALYWYRQSLGQGLEFLIYFQGNSAPDKSGLPSDRFSAERTGGSVSTLTIQRTQQEDSAVYLCASTRGEPAKNIQYFGAGTRLSVL.

The chain employs TRBV6-5 and TRBJ2-3, with D unclear. This CDR3 region has 14 residues. Trimming removed 6 bases from V and 3 bases from J, with 13 bases in between. Looked up from germline, CDR1 is MNHEY and CDR2 is SVGAGI. CDR3 in DNA: TGTGCCAGCAGGTATTCGTTCCAAACAGATACGCAGTATTTT. Residues: CASRYSFQTDTQYF.

The V call is TRBV9, the J call TRBJ2-3; TRBD2 agrees at 7 bases. The CDR3 is 15 amino acids. V gave up 4 bases and J gave up 6 bases; unmatched junction bases: 11. Germline CDR1 is SGDLS and CDR2 is YYNGEE. CDR3 DNA sequence: TGTGCCAGCAGCACTCGGACTAGTGGGTTGGATACGCAGTATTTT. This translates into CASSTRTSGLDTQYF.

The table lists this clonotype with many counts. The chain combines TRBV7-9 with TRBJ1-2, with D maybe TRBD1 (5 bases). This CDR3 is 14 amino acids long. Germline V gene data show CDR1 as SEHNR and CDR2 as FQNEAQ (reference sequence). V lost 4 bases and J 6 bases, leaving 15 bases between the germline ends. CDR3 sequence reads: CASSSPPGLHGYTF. In DNA form, the CDR3 reads TGTGCCAGCAGCTCCCCCCCAGGGCTACATGGCTACACCTTC.

The chain is built from TRBV19 and TRBJ1-1; D is ambiguous. In germline, CDR1 is LNHDA, CDR2 SQIVND (reference sequence). The CDR3 loop spans 13 amino acids. Trimming removed 6 bases at V and 1 base at J, with 9 bases between. CDR3 DNA: TGTGCCAGTAGGGACGGAGAGAACACTGAAGCTTTCTTT. The encoded protein is CASRDGENTEAFF.

V and J are TRBV11-3 and TRBJ2-1, with no clear D. V lost 4 bases and J lost 9, with 10 bases in between. Germline V lookup: CDR1 SGHNT, CDR2 YENEEA. The CDR3 runs 12 residues. CDR3 loop: CASSSSDAEQFF. The CDR3 DNA reads TGTGCCAGCAGCTCCTCTGACGCTGAGCAGTTCTTC.

This clonotype occurred many times. The gene calls are TRBV10-1 and TRBJ1-2, with D possibly matching TRBD1 (5 bases). The length of the CDR3 is 16 residues. V lost 3 bases and J 2 bases, leaving 16 bases between the germline ends. Per the germline V gene, CDR1 is WNHNN and CDR2 is SYGVQD (reference sequence). The CDR3 DNA reads TGCGCCAGCAGTGACGGCAGGGTCCTACTCAACTATGGCTACACCTTC. Translated, it gives CASSDGRVLLNYGYTF.

The rearrangement links TRBV4-1 to TRBJ1-1, with unresolved D. This CDR3 spans 16 amino acids. Germline V lookup: CDR1 MGHRA, CDR2 YSYEKL. Between the trimmed V and J ends, which lost 1 base and 3 bases, there was a span of 15 bases. CDR3 in amino acids: CASSQAQTLLDTEAFF. CDR3 DNA: TGCGCCAGCAGCCAAGCACAGACCCTGTTGGACACTGAAGCTTTCTTT.

Worth noting for this clonotype: A much larger clone sits a single nucleotide away, making a read error possible. The chain has TRBV6-1 and TRBJ2-7; the D gene is possibly TRBD2 (6 bases). The CDR3 loop spans 14 amino acids. Trimming left V 7 bases short and J 2 bases short, with 15 bases between. Germline lookup yields CDR1 MNHNS and CDR2 SASEGT. CDR3 nucleotides: TGTGCCAGCAAGGGCGGGGTCTACCCCTACGAGCAGTACTTC. It specifies CASKGGVYPYEQYF.

This clonotype was counted at least ten times. The DNA is left out, because the CDR3 cannot be placed on it with certainty; the CDR3 is given as TCRdb lists it. The chain uses TRBV19 and TRBJ1-2; no DNA check was done on the table's D call, TRBD1. Including both end residues, the CDR3 is 14 amino acids long. Germline V lookup: CDR1 LNHDA, CDR2 SQIVND (reference sequence). The CDR3 sequence is CASSTSGQLYGYTF.

Ten or more counts support this clonotype. The chain joins TRBV2 to TRBJ1-1, with 8 positions matching TRBD1. Germline CDR1 and CDR2: SNHLY and FYNNEI. V shed 4 bases, J shed 10 bases, and the junction held 5 bases outside the gene matches. This CDR3 region has 12 residues. In DNA, the CDR3 is TGTGCCAGCAGTGGCACAGGGGGGGGAGCTTTCTTT. Its translation is CASSGTGGGAFF.

The CDR3 nucleotides read TGCAGCGTCAGGGGTCTCTTTTATAACTATGGCTACACCTTC. As protein: CSVRGLFYNYGYTF. The chain links TRBV29-1 to TRBJ1-2; D is possibly TRBD1 (6 bases). Germline V gives CDR1 SQVTM, CDR2 ANQGSEA. Trimming removed 6 bases from V and 1 base from J, with 15 bases in between. The CDR3 spans 14 residues. Looking up the rest from reference TRBV29-1 and TRBJ1-2 gives the full variable domain: SAVISQKPSRDICQRGTSLTIQCQVDSQVTMMFWYRQQPGQSLTLIATANQGSEATYESGFVIDKFPISRPNLTFSTLTVSNMSPEDSSIYLCSVRGLFYNYGYTFGSGTRLTVV.

This clonotype was observed a few times. The rearrangement uses TRBV12-3 or TRBV12-4 and TRBJ2-2, with D possibly TRBD1 on 6 matching bases. Trimming removed 8 bases at V and 0 bases at J, with 13 bases between. The CDR3 is 15 residues long. The CDR3 DNA sequence: TGTGCCAGCTTCCCGGGACATGCGAACACCGGGGAGCTGTTTTTT. This gives the protein CASFPGHANTGELFF.

In its sample, this clonotype was seen a few times. The rearrangement uses TRBV19 and TRBJ2-7; D gene uncertain. Trimming took 5 bases from V and 4 from J, leaving 18 bases between them. The CDR3 has 15 amino acids. The V gene's germline CDR1 is LNHDA and CDR2 SQIVND (reference sequence). The CDR3 DNA sequence: TGTGCCAGTAGTTCGTACGTCGGATCCTCTTACGAGCAGTACTTC. Translated, it gives CASSSYVGSSYEQYF.

This clonotype showed up many times. The chain recombines TRBV3-1 with TRBJ1-1, with 8 bases fitting TRBD1. The V and J ends lost 1 base and 6 bases, in that order; junction bases with no gene match: 7. Germline V CDR1 and CDR2: LGHDT, YNNKEL (reference sequence). There are 15 residues in the CDR3. CDR3 nucleotide sequence: TGTGCCAGCAGCCAAGCAGGGGGCGAAGTCTCTGAAGCTTTCTTT. Translated: CASSQAGGEVSEAFF.

This clonotype was seen at least ten times. This chain links TRBV28 with TRBJ1-6; D unclear. The CDR3 runs 14 residues. Trimming left V 3 bases short and J 7 bases short, with 10 bases between. The germline V gene has CDR1 MDHEN and CDR2 SYDVKM. This CDR3 reads CASSFRAGNSPLHF. As DNA, the CDR3 is TGTGCCAGCAGTTTTCGGGCCGGGAATTCACCCCTCCACTTT.

This clonotype was detected a few times. V usage is TRBV2 and J usage is TRBJ2-3, with TRBD2 identical over 7 bases. The V gene end was trimmed by 3 bases and the J gene end by 6 bases; junction bases not matched to a gene: 3. The germline CDR1 and CDR2 sequences are SNHLY and FYNNEI. This CDR3 is built from 13 residues. The CDR3 spells CASSEGGLDTQYF. CDR3 sequence (DNA): TGTGCCAGCAGTGAGGGGGGGTTGGATACGCAGTATTTT. The variable domain in full, with the rest retrieved from reference TRBV2 and TRBJ2-3, is EPEVTQTPSHQVTQMGQEVILRCVPISNHLYFYWYRQILGQKVEFLVSFYNNEISEKSEIFDDQFSVERPDGSNFTLKIRSTKLEDSAMYFCASSEGGLDTQYFGPGTRLTVL.

The chain couples TRBV19 to TRBJ1-3; the D is unclear. Trimming left V 8 bases short and J 2 bases short, with 13 bases between. The CDR3 contains 14 residues. Germline lookup yields CDR1 LNHDA and CDR2 SQIVND (reference sequence). The CDR3 region is CASLSRTAGNTIYF. CDR3 DNA: TGTGCCAGTCTGTCAAGGACGGCTGGAAACACCATATATTTT.

To note about this clonotype: Just one base apart from a much larger clone, this may be a read error. The V gene is TRBV11-2, the J gene TRBJ2-5, with D tentatively TRBD1 or TRBD2 (5 bases each). V dropped 4 bases and J dropped 5 bases, with 14 bases sitting between them. CDR1 and CDR2 from the germline V gene are SGHAT and FQNNGV. There are 14 residues in the CDR3. The chain's CDR3 is CASSSGSWGETQYF. DNA of the CDR3: TGTGCCAGCAGCTCCGGGTCCTGGGGGGAGACCCAGTACTTC.

In its sample, this clonotype was seen many times. The chain is built from TRBV6-5 and TRBJ1-5; D ambiguous. From germline, CDR1 is MNHEY and CDR2 SVGAGI. V lost 0 bases and J lost 1, with 22 bases in between. The CDR3 covers 20 residues. CDR3 residues: CASSYSRPGLPVDSNQPQHF. CDR3 nucleotides: TGTGCCAGCAGTTACTCGAGGCCCGGGCTCCCCGTCGACAGCAATCAGCCCCAGCATTTT.

V is TRBV6-2 or TRBV6-3 and J is TRBJ1-2; D is unresolved. This CDR3 spans 14 amino acids. The germline CDR1 and CDR2 sequences are MNHEY and SVGEGT. Trimming pared 0 bases from V and 4 bases from J, leaving 9 bases between. CDR3: CASSYSTPTYGYTF. DNA for the CDR3: TGTGCCAGCAGTTACTCCACTCCAACCTATGGCTACACCTTC.

Many counts were recorded for this clonotype. This chain links TRBV7-9 with TRBJ2-5, with D tentatively TRBD2 (5 bases). V was pared by 5 bases and J by 2 bases, with 15 bases between. The V gene's germline CDR1 is SEHNR and CDR2 FQNEAQ (reference sequence). This CDR3 region has 15 residues. CDR3 loop: CASSVGVSGQETQYF. CDR3 bases: TGTGCCAGCAGCGTCGGGGTGAGCGGACAAGAGACCCAGTACTTC. Using reference TRBV7-9 and TRBJ2-5 for the parts outside the CDR3, the full variable domain is DTGVSQNPRHKITKRGQNVTFRCDPISEHNRLYWYRQTLGQGPEFLTYFQNEAQLEKSRLLSDRFSAERPKGSFSTLEIQRTEQGDSAMYLCASSVGVSGQETQYFGPGTRLLVL.